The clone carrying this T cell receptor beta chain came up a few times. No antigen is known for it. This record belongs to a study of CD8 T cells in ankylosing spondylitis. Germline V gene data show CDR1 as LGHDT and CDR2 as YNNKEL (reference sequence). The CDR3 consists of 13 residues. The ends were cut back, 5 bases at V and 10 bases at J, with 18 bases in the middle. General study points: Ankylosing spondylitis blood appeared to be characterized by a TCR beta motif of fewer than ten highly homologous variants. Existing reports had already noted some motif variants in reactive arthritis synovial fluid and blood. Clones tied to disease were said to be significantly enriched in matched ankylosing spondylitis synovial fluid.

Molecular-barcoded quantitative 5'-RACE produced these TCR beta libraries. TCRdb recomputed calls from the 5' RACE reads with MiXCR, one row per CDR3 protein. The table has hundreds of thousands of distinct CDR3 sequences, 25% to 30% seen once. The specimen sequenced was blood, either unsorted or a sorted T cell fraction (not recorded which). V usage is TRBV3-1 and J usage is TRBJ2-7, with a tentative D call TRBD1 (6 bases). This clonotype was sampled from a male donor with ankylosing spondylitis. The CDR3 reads CASSATGFSEQYV. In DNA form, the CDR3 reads TGTGCCAGCAGCGCAACAGGGTTCTCCGAACAGTACGTC.